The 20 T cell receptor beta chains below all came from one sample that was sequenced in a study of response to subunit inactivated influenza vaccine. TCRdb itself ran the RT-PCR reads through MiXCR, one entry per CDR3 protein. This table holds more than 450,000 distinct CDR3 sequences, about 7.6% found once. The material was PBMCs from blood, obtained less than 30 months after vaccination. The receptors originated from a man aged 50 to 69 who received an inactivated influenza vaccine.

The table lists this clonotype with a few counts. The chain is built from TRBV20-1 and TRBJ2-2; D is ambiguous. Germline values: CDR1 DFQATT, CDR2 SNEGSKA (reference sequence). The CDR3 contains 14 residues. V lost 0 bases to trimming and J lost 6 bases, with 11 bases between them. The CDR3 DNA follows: TGCAGTGCTAGAGAGGTCGCGAGTTCCGGGGAGCTGTTTTTT. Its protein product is CSAREVASSGELFF.

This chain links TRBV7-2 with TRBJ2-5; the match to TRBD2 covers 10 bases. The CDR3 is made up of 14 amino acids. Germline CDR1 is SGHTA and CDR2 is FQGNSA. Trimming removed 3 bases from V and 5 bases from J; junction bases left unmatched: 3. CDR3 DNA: TGTGCCAGCAGCTTCCCTAGCGGGAGTGAGACCCAGTACTTC. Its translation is CASSFPSGSETQYF.

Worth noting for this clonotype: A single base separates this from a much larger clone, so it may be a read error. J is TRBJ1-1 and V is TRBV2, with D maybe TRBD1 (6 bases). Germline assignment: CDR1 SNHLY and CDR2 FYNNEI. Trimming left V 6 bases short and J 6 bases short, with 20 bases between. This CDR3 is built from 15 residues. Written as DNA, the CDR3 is TGTGCCAGCAGGTCTCTGGTACAGGGCAAGTCTGAAGCTTTCTTT. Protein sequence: CASRSLVQGKSEAFF.

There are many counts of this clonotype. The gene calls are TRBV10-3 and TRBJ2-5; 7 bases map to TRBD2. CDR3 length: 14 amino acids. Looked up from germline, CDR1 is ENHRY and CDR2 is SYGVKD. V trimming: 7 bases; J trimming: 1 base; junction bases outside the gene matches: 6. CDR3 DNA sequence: TGTGCCATCAAAGGGGAGGGGTCCCAAGAGACCCAGTACTTC. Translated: CAIKGEGSQETQYF.

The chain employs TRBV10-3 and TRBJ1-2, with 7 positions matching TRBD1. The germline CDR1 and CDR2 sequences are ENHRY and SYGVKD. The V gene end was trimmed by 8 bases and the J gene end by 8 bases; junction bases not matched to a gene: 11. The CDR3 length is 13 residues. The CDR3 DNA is TGTGCCATCCGGGATGACAGGGCTTCCGGCTACACCTTC. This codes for CAIRDDRASGYTF.

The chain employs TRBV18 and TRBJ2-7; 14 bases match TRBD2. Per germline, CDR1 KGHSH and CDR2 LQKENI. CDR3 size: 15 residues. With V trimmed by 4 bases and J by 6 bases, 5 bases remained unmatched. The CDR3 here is CASSQGTSGGSEQYF. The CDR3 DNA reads TGTGCCAGCTCACAAGGGACTAGCGGGGGAAGCGAGCAGTACTTC.

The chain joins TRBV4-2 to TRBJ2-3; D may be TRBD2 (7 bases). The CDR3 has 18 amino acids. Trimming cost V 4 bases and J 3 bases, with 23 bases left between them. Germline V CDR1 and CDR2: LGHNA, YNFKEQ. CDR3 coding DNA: TGTGCCAGCAGCCCAGTCTGGGTGGCGGGGGCGCAAACAGATACGCAGTATTTT. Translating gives CASSPVWVAGAQTDTQYF.

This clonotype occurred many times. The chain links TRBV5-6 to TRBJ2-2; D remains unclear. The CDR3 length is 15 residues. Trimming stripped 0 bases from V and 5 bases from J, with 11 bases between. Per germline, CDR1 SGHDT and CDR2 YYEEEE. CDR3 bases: TGTGCCAGCAGCTTGGTAGGCCTCAGAACCGGGGAGCTGTTTTTT. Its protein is CASSLVGLRTGELFF. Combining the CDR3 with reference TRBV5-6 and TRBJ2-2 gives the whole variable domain DAGVTQSPTHLIKTRGQQVTLRCSPKSGHDTVSWYQQALGQGPQFIFQYYEEEERQRGNFPDRFSGHQFPNYSSELNVNALLLGDSALYLCASSLVGLRTGELFFGEGSRLTVL.

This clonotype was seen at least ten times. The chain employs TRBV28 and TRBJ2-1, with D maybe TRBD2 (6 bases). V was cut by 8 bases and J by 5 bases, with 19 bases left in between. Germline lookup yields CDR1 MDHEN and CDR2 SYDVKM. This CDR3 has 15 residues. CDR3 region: CASWKTGVQNNEQFF. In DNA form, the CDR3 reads TGTGCCAGCTGGAAGACGGGAGTCCAGAACAATGAGCAGTTCTTC.

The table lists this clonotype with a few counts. CDR3 bases: TGTGCCAGCAGTTCGGTCGGGGAGCAGTACTTC. It encodes CASSSVGEQYF. This chain uses TRBV6-5 with TRBJ2-7; D gene ambiguous. V lost 4 bases and J lost 7, with 8 bases in between. The CDR3 sequence is 11 residues long. CDR1 is MNHEY and CDR2 is SVGAGI in the germline V gene.

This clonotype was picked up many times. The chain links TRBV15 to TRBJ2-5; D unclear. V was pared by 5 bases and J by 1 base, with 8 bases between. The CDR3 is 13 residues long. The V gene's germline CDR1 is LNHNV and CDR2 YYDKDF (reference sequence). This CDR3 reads CATSQNSQETQYF. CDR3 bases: TGTGCCACCAGCCAGAACAGCCAAGAGACCCAGTACTTC.

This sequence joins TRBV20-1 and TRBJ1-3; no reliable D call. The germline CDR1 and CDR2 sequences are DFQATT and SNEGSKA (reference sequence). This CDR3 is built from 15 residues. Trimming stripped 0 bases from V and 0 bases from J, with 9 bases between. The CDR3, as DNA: TGCAGTGCTAGAGACGTGATAGGCTCTGGAAACACCATATATTTT. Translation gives CSARDVIGSGNTIYF.

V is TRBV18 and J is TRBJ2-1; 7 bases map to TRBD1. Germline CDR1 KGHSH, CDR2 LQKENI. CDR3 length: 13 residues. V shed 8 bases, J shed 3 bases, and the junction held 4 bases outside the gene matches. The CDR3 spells CASVGQNYNEQFF. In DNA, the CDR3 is TGTGCCAGCGTGGGACAGAACTACAATGAGCAGTTCTTC.

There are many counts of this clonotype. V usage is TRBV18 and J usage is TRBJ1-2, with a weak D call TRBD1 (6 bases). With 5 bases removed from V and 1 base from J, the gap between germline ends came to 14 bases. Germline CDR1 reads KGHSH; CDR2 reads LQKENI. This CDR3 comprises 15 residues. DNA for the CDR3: TGTGCCAGCTCAACCACAGGGCTCAATAACTATGGCTACACCTTC. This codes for CASSTTGLNNYGYTF.

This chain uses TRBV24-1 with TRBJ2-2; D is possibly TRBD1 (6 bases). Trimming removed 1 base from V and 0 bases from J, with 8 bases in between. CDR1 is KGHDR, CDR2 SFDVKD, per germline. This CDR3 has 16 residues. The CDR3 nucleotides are TGTGCCACCAGTGATTTCAGGGGACCGAACACCGGGGAGCTGTTTTTT. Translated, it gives CATSDFRGPNTGELFF.

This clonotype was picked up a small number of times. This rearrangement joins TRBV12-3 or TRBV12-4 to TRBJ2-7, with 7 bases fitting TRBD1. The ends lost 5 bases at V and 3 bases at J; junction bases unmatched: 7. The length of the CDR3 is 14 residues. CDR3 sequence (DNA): TGTGCCAGCAGTACCCGGGACAGATACTACGAGCAGTACTTC. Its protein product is CASSTRDRYYEQYF.

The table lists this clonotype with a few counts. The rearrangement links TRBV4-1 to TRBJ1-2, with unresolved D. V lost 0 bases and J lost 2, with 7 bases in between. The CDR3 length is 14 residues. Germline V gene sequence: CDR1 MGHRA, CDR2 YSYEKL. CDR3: CASSQDPENYGYTF. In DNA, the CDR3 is TGCGCCAGCAGCCAAGATCCAGAAAACTATGGCTACACCTTC.

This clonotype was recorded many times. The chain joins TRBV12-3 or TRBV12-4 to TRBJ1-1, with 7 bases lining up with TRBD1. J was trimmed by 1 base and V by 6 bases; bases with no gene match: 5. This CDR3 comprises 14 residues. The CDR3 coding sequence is TGTGCCAGCAGACCAGGACAGGCGAACACTGAAGCTTTCTTT. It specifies CASRPGQANTEAFF.

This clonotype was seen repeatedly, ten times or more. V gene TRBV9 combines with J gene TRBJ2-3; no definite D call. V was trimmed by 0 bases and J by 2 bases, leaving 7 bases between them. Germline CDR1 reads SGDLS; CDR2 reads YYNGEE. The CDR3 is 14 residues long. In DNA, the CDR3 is TGTGCCAGCAGCGTAGTGCCCTACACAGATACGCAGTATTTT. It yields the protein CASSVVPYTDTQYF. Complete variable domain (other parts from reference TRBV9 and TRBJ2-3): DSGVTQTPKHLITATGQRVTLRCSPRSGDLSVYWYQQSLDQGLQFLIQYYNGEERAKGNILERFSAQQFPDLHSELNLSSLELGDSALYFCASSVVPYTDTQYFGPGTRLTVL.

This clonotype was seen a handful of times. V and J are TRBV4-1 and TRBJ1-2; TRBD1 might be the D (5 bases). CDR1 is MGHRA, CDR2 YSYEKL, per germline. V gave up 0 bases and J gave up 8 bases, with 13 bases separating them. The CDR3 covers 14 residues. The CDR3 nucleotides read TGCGCCAGCAGCCAAGATCAGGGAATCTCGGGCTACACCTTC. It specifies CASSQDQGISGYTF.